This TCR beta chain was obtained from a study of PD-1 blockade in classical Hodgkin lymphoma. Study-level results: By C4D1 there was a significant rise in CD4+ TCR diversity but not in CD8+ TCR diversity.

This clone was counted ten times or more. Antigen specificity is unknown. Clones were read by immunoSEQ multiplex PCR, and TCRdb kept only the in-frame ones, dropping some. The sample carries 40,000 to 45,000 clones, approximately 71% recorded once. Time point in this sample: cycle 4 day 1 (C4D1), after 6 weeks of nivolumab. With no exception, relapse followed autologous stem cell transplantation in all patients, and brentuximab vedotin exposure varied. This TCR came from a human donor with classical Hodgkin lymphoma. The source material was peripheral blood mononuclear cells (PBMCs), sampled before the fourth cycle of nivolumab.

DNA for the CDR3: TGTGCCAGCGACACCGGACAGTTCAATCAGCCCCAGCATTTT. This encodes CASDTGQFNQPQHF. This chain links TRBV27 with TRBJ1-5; a weak D match, TRBD1 (6 bases). This CDR3 comprises 14 residues. The germline V gene encodes CDR1 MNHEY and CDR2 SMNVEV (reference sequence). The V end lost 8 bases, the J end lost 3 bases, and 14 bases lay between the germline ends.